The entry below gives a single T cell receptor (beta chain) sequence along with its context. Antigen specificity is unknown. This table comes from immunoSEQ multiplex PCR, and its TCRdb copy is limited to in-frame clones, with some not included. The top ten clones hold 0.4% to 0.6% of a sample with about 93,000 clones, approximately 92% of them seen once. CDR1 is SGHDT and CDR2 is YYEEEE in the germline V gene. There are 16 residues in the CDR3. V lost 4 bases, J lost 0 bases, and 3 bases stayed unmatched. This sample stems from a study of graft-versus-host responses after intestinal transplantation. The rearrangement joins TRBV5-6 to TRBJ1-6, with 8 bases identical to TRBD1. The input for sequencing was unstimulated CD8+ T cells sorted from spleen or lymph node cells, taken before intestinal transplant. This TCR was sampled from a human donor who received an intestinal transplant. The CDR3 nucleotides read TGTGCCAGCAGCCAGACAGGGGCCTCCTATAATTCACCCCTCCACTTT. Translating it yields CASSQTGASYNSPLHF.